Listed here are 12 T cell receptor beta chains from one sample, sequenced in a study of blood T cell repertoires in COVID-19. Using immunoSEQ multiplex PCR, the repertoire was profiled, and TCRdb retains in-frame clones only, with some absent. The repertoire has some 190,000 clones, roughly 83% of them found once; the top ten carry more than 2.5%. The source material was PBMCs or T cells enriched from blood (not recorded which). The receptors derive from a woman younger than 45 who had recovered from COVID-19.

The CDR3 nucleotides read TGTGCCAGCACCCTGGGACAGGGGTCAGATACGCAGTATTTT. Protein product: CASTLGQGSDTQYF. The chain links TRBV7-2 to TRBJ2-3, with 10 bases that match TRBD1. Germline V gene lookup returns CDR1 SGHTA and CDR2 FQGNSA. V lost 7 bases, J lost 4 bases, and 5 bases stayed unmatched. The CDR3 length is 14 residues.

CDR3: CASSLSGGPQHF. CDR3 DNA: TGTGCCAGCAGCTTATCGGGAGGGCCCCAGCATTTT. The chain links TRBV7-9 to TRBJ1-5, with D uncertain. The CDR3 runs 12 residues. The ends were cut back, 2 bases at V and 9 bases at J, with 8 bases in the middle. Germline loops: CDR1 SEHNR, CDR2 FQNEAQ (reference sequence). The entire variable domain, with the rest obtained from reference TRBV7-9 and TRBJ1-5, is as follows: DTGVSQNPRHKITKRGQNVTFRCDPISEHNRLYWYRQTLGQGPEFLTYFQNEAQLEKSRLLSDRFSAERPKGSFSTLEIQRTEQGDSAMYLCASSLSGGPQHFGDGTRLSIL.

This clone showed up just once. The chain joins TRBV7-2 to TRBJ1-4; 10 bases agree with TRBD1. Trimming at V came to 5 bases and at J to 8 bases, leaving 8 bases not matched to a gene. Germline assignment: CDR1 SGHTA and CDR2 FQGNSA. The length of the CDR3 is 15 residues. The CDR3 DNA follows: TGTGCCAGCAGCCAATTCGGGACAGGGGAGGAAAAACTGTTTTTT. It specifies CASSQFGTGEEKLFF.

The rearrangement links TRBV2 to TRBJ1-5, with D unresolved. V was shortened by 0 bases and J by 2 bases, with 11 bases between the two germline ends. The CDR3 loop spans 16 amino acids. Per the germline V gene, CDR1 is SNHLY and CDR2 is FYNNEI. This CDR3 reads CASSEALRQGNQPQHF. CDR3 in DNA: TGTGCCAGCAGTGAAGCGCTTCGGCAGGGCAATCAGCCCCAGCATTTT.

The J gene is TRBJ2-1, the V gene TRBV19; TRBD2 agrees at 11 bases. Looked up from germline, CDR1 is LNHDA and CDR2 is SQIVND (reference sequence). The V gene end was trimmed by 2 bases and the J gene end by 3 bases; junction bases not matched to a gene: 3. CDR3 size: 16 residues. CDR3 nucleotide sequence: TGTGCCAGTAGTATAATAGCGGGGGGGATCTACAATGAGCAGTTCTTC. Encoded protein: CASSIIAGGIYNEQFF.

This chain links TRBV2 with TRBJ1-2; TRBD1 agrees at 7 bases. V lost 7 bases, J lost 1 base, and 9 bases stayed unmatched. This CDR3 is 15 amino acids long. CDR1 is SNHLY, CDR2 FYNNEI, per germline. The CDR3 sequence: CASIIETGDNYGYTF. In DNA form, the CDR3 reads TGTGCCAGCATCATTGAAACAGGGGATAACTATGGCTACACCTTC.

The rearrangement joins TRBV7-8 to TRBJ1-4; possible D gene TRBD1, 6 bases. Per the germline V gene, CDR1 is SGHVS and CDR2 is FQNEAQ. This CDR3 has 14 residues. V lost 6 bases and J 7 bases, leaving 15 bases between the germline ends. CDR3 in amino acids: CASRSQGMLEKLFF. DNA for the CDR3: TGTGCCAGCAGATCTCAGGGGATGCTTGAAAAACTGTTTTTT.

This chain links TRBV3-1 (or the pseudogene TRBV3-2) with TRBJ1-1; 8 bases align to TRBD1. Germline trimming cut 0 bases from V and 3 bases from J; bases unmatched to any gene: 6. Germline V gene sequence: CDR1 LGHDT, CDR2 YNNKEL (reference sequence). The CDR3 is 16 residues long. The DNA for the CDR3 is TGTGCCAGCAGCCAAGATGTCAGCAGGGGGCACACTGAAGCTTTCTTT. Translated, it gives CASSQDVSRGHTEAFF.

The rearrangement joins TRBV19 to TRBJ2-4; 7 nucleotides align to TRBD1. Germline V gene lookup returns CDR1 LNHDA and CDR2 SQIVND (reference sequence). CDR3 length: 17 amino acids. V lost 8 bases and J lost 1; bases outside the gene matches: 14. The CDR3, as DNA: TGTGCCAGTCTCGGGACAGTAGGTAGCATTGCCAAAAACATTCAGTACTTC. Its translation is CASLGTVGSIAKNIQYF.

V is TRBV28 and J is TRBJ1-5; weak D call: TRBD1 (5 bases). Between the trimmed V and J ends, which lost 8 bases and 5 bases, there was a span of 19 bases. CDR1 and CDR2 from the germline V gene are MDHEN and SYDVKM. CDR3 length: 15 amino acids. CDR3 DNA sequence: TGTGCCAGCGTACAGGTTCAGGAGGGTTATCAGCCCCAGCATTTT. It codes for CASVQVQEGYQPQHF.

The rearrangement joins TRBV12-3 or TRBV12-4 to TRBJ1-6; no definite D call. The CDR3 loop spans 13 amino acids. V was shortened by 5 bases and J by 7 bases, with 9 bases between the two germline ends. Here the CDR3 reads CASSDLGNSPLHF. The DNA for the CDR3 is TGTGCCAGCAGTGACCTGGGCAATTCACCCCTCCACTTT.

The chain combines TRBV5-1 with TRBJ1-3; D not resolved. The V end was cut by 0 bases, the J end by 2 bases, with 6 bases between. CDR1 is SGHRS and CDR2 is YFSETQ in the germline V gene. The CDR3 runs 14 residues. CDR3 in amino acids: CASSLDSAGNTIYF. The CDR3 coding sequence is TGCGCCAGCAGCTTGGACAGTGCTGGAAACACCATATATTTT.